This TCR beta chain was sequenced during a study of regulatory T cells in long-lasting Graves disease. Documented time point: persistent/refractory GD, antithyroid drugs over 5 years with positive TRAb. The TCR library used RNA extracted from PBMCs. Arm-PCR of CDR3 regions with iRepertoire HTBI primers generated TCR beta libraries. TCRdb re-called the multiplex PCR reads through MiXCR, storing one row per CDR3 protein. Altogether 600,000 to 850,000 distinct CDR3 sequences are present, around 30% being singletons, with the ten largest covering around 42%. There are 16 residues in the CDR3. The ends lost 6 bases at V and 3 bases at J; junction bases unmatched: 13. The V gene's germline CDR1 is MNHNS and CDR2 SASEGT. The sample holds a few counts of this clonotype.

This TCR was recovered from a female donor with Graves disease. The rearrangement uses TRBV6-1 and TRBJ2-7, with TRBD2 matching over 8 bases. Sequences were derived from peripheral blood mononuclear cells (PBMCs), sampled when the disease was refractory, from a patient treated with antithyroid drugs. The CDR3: CASRNSGSPTDYEQYF. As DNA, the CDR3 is TGTGCCAGCAGGAACAGCGGGAGCCCCACTGACTACGAGCAGTACTTC.